What follows are 16 T cell receptor beta chains derived from one specimen sequenced in a study of somatic mutations in T cells in chronic GVHD. The assay was immunoSEQ multiplex PCR, and TCRdb's table has in-frame clones only and misses some. This sample has 13,000 to 15,000 clones; 78% occur once, and the top ten carry about 30%. The sample consisted of Vbeta20-negative CD4+ T cells from blood. Receptors were obtained from a male patient aged 45-60 years with chronic graft-versus-host disease. Some T cells here may be from the graft donor.

V usage is TRBV4-1 and J usage is TRBJ2-7; D not certain. CDR1 is MGHRA and CDR2 is YSYEKL in the germline V gene. V was cut by 0 bases and J by 0 bases, with 9 bases left in between. The CDR3 sequence is 15 residues long. CDR3 nucleotide sequence: TGCGCCAGCAGCCAAGATTCAGGCCGCTCCTACGAGCAGTACTTC. Translating gives CASSQDSGRSYEQYF.

This rearrangement joins TRBV7-6 to TRBJ1-1; a weak D match, TRBD1 (5 bases). The V gene's germline CDR1 is SGHVS and CDR2 FNYEAQ. Trimming removed 2 bases from V and 2 bases from J, with 12 bases in between. The CDR3 has 15 amino acids. The DNA of the CDR3 is TGTGCCAGCAGCTTAATGGGGGGGGGAAACACTGAAGCTTTCTTT. Translating gives CASSLMGGGNTEAFF.

The V gene is TRBV25-1, the J gene TRBJ2-7; 8 bases fit TRBD1. CDR3 size: 13 residues. Germline V gene sequence: CDR1 MGHDK, CDR2 SYGVNS. J gave up 7 bases and V 6 bases, and 8 bases lay outside the gene matches. The CDR3 region has the DNA TGTGCCAGCAGGTGGGGACAGGCGGGGGAGCAGTACTTC. Its translation is CASRWGQAGEQYF.

The J gene is TRBJ2-5, the V gene TRBV5-6; 7 nucleotides agree with TRBD2. V lost 3 bases and J lost 4; bases outside the gene matches: 6. The CDR3 has 14 residues. Germline V gene sequence: CDR1 SGHDT, CDR2 YYEEEE. The CDR3 DNA sequence: TGTGCCAGCAGCTCGGACGGGGAGGGAGAGACCCAGTACTTC. It yields the protein CASSSDGEGETQYF.

The V call is TRBV19, the J call TRBJ1-4; no clear D gene. Germline CDR1 is LNHDA and CDR2 is SQIVND (reference sequence). V gave up 11 bases and J gave up 8 bases, with 18 bases separating them. The CDR3 sequence is 13 residues long. CDR3 region: CAVRPEGWEKLFF. CDR3 DNA: TGTGCCGTCCGGCCGGAGGGCTGGGAAAAACTGTTTTTT.

Details on this clone: The sample has other DNA sequences that encode this CDR3 too. V is TRBV18 and J is TRBJ1-6; TRBD1 agrees at 8 bases. CDR1 KGHSH and CDR2 LQKENI come from the germline V gene. The CDR3 is 15 amino acids. J gave up 6 bases and V 2 bases, and 3 bases lay outside the gene matches. The CDR3 region is CASSPTGGSNSPLHF. The CDR3 region has the DNA TGTGCCAGCTCACCAACAGGGGGGAGTAATTCACCCCTCCACTTT.

This clone was seen just once. The chain couples TRBV28 to TRBJ2-1; 8 bases are a match to TRBD2. The length of the CDR3 is 16 residues. The junction had 8 bases not matched to a gene; V was cut back by 2 bases and J by 5 bases. Germline assignment: CDR1 MDHEN and CDR2 SYDVKM. CDR3 DNA: TGTGCCAGCAGTTTAAGAGGCGGGAGGCCCCACAATGAGCAGTTCTTC. This sequence encodes CASSLRGGRPHNEQFF.

The V call is TRBV6-5, the J call TRBJ2-7; D is undetermined. The CDR3 has 11 amino acids. Germline CDR1 MNHEY, CDR2 SVGAGI. The germline V and J ends were trimmed by 5 bases and 1 base, with 3 bases remaining between them. The chain's CDR3 is CASSVSYEQYF. The CDR3 DNA follows: TGTGCCAGCAGTGTATCCTACGAGCAGTACTTC.

The chain employs TRBV15 and TRBJ2-5, with 8 bases matching TRBD2. The end of the DNA fits TRBJ2-7 better, so the J call may be wrong. Looked up from germline, CDR1 is LNHNV and CDR2 is YYDKDF (reference sequence). CDR3 length: 17 amino acids. The CDR3 bases are TGTGCCACCAGCAGAGATTACGGCGGGGGGACCTCCTACGAGCAGTACTTC. Its protein product is CATSRDYGGGTSYEQYF.

The chain couples TRBV7-2 to TRBJ2-2; D might be TRBD2 (5 bases). Germline V gene data show CDR1 as SGHTA and CDR2 as FQGNSA. Trimming took off 3 bases at V and 0 bases at J, with 11 bases between the two ends. This CDR3 is built from 16 residues. The CDR3 DNA reads as TGTGCCAGCAGCTTCCCGGGGAAATCGAACACCGGGGAGCTGTTTTTT. Its translation is CASSFPGKSNTGELFF. The full variable domain, its missing parts supplied by reference TRBV7-2 and TRBJ2-2, is GAGVSQSPSNKVTEKGKDVELRCDPISGHTALYWYRQSLGQGLEFLIYFQGNSAPDKSGLPSDRFSAERTGGSVSTLTIQRTQQEDSAVYLCASSFPGKSNTGELFFGEGSRLTVL.

The chain has TRBV6-5 and TRBJ2-3; tentative D call: TRBD2 (5 bases). The V gene's germline CDR1 is MNHEY and CDR2 SVGAGI. The CDR3 sequence is 13 residues long. Deletions cut 0 bases from V and 5 bases from J, with 6 bases between. CDR3 nucleotide sequence: TGTGCCAGCAGTTACTCAGAGGGAGATACGCAGTATTTT. Its protein product is CASSYSEGDTQYF.

V usage is TRBV5-4 and J usage is TRBJ2-5; D uncertain. The CDR3 runs to 15 residues. V was clipped by 0 bases and J by 2 bases, with 11 bases between them. Germline assignment: CDR1 SGHNT and CDR2 YYREEE (reference sequence). The CDR3 DNA is TGTGCCAGCAGCTTGGGGAGTTACGGGCAAGAGACCCAGTACTTC. Amino acids: CASSLGSYGQETQYF.

In its sample, this clone was seen a few times. V and J are TRBV18 and TRBJ1-2, with TRBD1 matching over 10 bases. Per germline, CDR1 KGHSH and CDR2 LQKENI. J lost 3 bases, V lost 4 bases, and 11 bases had no gene match. There are 17 residues in the CDR3. The CDR3 DNA reads as TGTGCCAGCTCACAAGCTTTCGGACAGGGGGGTGACTATGGCTACACCTTC. Encoded protein: CASSQAFGQGGDYGYTF.

Of note for this clone: Since no conserved phenylalanine or tryptophan closes the CDR3, a read error is the likely cause. The chain couples TRBV5-6 to TRBJ1-6; no reliable D call. CDR1 is SGHDT and CDR2 is YYEEEE in the germline V gene. CDR3 size: 14 residues. V was clipped by 3 bases and J by 6 bases, with 10 bases between them. The CDR3 DNA is TGTGCCAGCAGCTCGGCGGGCCCTAATTCACCCCTCCACCTT. Translating it yields CASSSAGPNSPLHL.

V and J are TRBV28 and TRBJ2-5; 7 nucleotides align to TRBD1. V was clipped by 6 bases and J by 4 bases; unmatched bases: 11. CDR1 is MDHEN and CDR2 is SYDVKM in the germline V gene. The CDR3 is 15 amino acids. This chain's CDR3 is CASSLVTGVPETQYF. In DNA, the CDR3 is TGTGCCAGCAGCTTAGTTACAGGGGTTCCAGAGACCCAGTACTTC. Filled out from reference TRBV28 and TRBJ2-5, the complete variable domain reads DVKVTQSSRYLVKRTGEKVFLECVQDMDHENMFWYRQDPGLGLRLIYFSYDVKMKEKGDIPEGYSVSREKKERFSLILESASTNQTSMYLCASSLVTGVPETQYFGPGTRLLVL.

V and J are TRBV28 and TRBJ1-5; TRBD1 aligns across 7 bases. With 8 bases clipped from V and 7 bases from J, the junction kept 14 bases outside the gene matches. This CDR3 spans 15 amino acids. Per the germline V gene, CDR1 is MDHEN and CDR2 is SYDVKM. The CDR3 sequence is CASLPGVGGWQPQHF. The CDR3 nucleotides read TGTGCCAGCCTCCCAGGGGTAGGGGGCTGGCAGCCCCAGCATTTT.